This TCR beta chain was recorded in a study of OX40 agonist ivuxolimab in advanced cancers. Across the study: Ivuxolimab doses were 0.01, 0.1, 0.3, 1.5, 3 or 10 mg/kg every 2 weeks. Hepatocellular carcinoma, melanoma, renal cell or head and neck cancer was diagnosed in the dose-escalation patients.

This CDR3 is built from 15 residues. Per germline, CDR1 SGHNT and CDR2 YYREEE (reference sequence). V lost 0 bases, J lost 2 bases, and 10 bases lay in between. This clone was counted between two and nine times. TCRdb's table, derived via immunoSEQ multiplex PCR, lists solely in-frame clones and lacks some. This table has more than 60,000 clones, roughly 90% appearing once. The chain recombines TRBV5-4 with TRBJ2-3; D remains unclear. The sequenced sample was CD4+ or CD8+ T cells sorted from blood, obtained in a trial of the OX40 agonist ivuxolimab. The receptor was derived from an adult with an advanced solid tumor such as melanoma, head and neck, liver or kidney cancer. CDR3 sequence (DNA): TGTGCCAGCAGCTTGGAAGGGTACCCCACAGATACGCAGTATTTT. This gives the protein CASSLEGYPTDTQYF.